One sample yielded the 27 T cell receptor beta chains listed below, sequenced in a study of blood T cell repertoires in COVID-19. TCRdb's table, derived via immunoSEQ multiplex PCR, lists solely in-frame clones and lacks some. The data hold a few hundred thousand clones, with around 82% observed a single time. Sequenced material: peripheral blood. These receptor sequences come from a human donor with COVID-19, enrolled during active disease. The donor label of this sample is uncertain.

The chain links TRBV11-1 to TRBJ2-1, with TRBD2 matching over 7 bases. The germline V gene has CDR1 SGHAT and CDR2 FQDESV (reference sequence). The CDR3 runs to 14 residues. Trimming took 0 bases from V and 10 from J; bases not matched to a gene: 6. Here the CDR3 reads CASSLAGGPGEQFF. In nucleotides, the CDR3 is TGTGCCAGCAGCTTAGCGGGAGGGCCTGGGGAGCAGTTCTTC.

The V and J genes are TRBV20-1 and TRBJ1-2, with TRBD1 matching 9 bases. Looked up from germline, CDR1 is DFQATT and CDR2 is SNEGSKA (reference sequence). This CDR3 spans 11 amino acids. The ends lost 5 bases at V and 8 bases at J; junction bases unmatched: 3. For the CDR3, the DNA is TGCAGTGCTTCACAGGGGGCCGGCTACACCTTC. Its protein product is CSASQGAGYTF.

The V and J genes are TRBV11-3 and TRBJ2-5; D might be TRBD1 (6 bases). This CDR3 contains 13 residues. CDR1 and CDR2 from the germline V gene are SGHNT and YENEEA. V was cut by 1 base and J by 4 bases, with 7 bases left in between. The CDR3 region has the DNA TGTGCCAGCAGCTTAGGGGGGCCAGAGACCCAGTACTTC. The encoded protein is CASSLGGPETQYF.

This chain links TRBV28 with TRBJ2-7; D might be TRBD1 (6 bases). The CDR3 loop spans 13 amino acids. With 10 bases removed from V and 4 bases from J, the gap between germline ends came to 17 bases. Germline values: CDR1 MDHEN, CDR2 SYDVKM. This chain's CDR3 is CATIGGFLYEQYF. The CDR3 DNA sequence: TGTGCCACTATAGGGGGTTTCCTATACGAGCAGTACTTC. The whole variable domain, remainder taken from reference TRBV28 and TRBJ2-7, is DVKVTQSSRYLVKRTGEKVFLECVQDMDHENMFWYRQDPGLGLRLIYFSYDVKMKEKGDIPEGYSVSREKKERFSLILESASTNQTSMYLCATIGGFLYEQYFGPGTRLTVT.

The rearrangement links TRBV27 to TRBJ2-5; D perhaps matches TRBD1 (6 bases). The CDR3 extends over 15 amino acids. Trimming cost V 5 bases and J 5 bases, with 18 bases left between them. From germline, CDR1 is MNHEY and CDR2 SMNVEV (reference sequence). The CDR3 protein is CASSPEHRARETQYF. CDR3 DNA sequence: TGTGCCAGCAGTCCAGAACACAGGGCCCGGGAGACCCAGTACTTC.

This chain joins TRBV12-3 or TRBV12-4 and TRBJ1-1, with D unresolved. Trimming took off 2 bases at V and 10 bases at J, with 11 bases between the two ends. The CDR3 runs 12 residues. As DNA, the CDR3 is TGTGCCAGCAGTTTATTGGAAACGGGAGCTTTCTTT. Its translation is CASSLLETGAFF.

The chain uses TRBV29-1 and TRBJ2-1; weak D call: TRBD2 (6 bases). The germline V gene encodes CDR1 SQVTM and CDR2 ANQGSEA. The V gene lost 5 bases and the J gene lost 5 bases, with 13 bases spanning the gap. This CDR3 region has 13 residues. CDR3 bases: TGCAGCGTTCAACGGGAGTATGACAATGAGCAGTTCTTC. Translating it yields CSVQREYDNEQFF.

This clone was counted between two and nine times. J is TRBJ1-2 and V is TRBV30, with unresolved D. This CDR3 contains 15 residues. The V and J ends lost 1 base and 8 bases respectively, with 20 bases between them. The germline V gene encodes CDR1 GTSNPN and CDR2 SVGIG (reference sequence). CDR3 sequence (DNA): TGTGCCTGGAGTGAAACCCCTTTCTCCTCTCAGGGCTACACCTTC. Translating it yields CAWSETPFSSQGYTF. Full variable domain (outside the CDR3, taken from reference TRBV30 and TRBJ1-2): SQTIHQWPATLVQPVGSPLSLECTVEGTSNPNLYWYRQAAGRGLQLLFYSVGIGQISSEVPQNLSASRPQDRQFILSSKKLLLSDSGFYLCAWSETPFSSQGYTFGSGTRLTVV.

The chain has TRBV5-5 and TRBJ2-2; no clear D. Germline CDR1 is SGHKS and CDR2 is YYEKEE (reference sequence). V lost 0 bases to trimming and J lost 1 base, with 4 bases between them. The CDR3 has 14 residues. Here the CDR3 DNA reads TGTGCCAGCAGCTTGGGTCTGAACACCGGGGAGCTGTTTTTT. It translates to CASSLGLNTGELFF.

The CDR3 is CAISESGGEQFF. In DNA, the CDR3 is TGTGCCATCAGTGAGTCTGGAGGTGAGCAGTTCTTC. The V and J genes are TRBV10-3 and TRBJ2-1; TRBD2 is a possible D gene (5 bases). With 0 bases removed from V and 9 bases from J, the gap between germline ends came to 6 bases. Germline V gene data show CDR1 as ENHRY and CDR2 as SYGVKD. The CDR3 totals 12 residues.

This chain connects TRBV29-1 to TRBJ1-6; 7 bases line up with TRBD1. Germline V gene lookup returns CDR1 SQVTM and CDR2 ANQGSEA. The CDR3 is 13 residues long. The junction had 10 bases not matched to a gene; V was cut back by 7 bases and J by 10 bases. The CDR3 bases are TGCAGCGCCTCGGCAGGGGGGAACTCACCCCTCCACTTT. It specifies CSASAGGNSPLHF.

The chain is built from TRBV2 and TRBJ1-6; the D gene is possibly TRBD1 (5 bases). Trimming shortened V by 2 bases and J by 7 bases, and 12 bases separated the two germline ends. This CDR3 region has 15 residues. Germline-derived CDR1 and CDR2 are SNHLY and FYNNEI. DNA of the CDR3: TGTGCCAGCAGTGAAATGGGGGGTGAGAATTCACCCCTCCACTTT. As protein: CASSEMGGENSPLHF.

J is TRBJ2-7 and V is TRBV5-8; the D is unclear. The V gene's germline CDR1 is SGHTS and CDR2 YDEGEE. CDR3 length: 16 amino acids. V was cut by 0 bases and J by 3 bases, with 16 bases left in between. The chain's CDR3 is CASSLGGSLTSYEQYF. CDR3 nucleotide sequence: TGTGCCAGCAGCTTGGGCGGTAGCCTCACCAGCTACGAGCAGTACTTC.

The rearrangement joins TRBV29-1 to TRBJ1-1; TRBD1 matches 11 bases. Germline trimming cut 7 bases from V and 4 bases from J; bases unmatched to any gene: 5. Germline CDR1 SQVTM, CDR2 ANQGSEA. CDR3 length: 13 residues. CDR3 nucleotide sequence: TGCAGCGCATCCGGGACAGGGGGCACTGAAGCTTTCTTT. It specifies CSASGTGGTEAFF.

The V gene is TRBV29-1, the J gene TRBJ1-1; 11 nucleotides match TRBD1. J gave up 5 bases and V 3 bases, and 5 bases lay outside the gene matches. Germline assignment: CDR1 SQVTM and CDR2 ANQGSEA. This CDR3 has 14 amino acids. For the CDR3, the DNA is TGCAGCGTTGACTGGACAGGGGGCCGAACTGAAGCTTTCTTT. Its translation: CSVDWTGGRTEAFF.

The CDR3 DNA sequence: TGTGCCTGGAGTCCTCGCACAGATACGCAGTATTTT. Its protein is CAWSPRTDTQYF. The rearrangement links TRBV30 to TRBJ2-3, with no clear D. Germline CDR1 GTSNPN, CDR2 SVGIG (reference sequence). This CDR3 region has 12 residues. Trimming stripped 2 bases from V and 1 base from J, with 4 bases between.

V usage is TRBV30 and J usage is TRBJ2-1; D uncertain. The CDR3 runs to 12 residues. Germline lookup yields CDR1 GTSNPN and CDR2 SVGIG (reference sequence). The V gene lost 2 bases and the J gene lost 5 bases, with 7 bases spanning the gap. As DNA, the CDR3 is TGTGCCTGGAGTAGGAGTAACAATGAGCAGTTCTTC. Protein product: CAWSRSNNEQFF.

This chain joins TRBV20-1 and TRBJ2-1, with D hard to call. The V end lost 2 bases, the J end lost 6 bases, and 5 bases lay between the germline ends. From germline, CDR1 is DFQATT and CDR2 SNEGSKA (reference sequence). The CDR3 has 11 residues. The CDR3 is CSARPFNEQFF. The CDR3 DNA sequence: TGCAGTGCTAGACCTTTCAATGAGCAGTTCTTC.

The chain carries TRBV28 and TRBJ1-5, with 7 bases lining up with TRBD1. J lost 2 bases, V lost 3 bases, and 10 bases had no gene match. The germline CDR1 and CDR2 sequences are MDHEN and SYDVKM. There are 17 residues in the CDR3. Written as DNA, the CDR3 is TGTGCCAGCAGTTTCCTACAGGGGAGTATGGGCAATCAGCCCCAGCATTTT. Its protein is CASSFLQGSMGNQPQHF.

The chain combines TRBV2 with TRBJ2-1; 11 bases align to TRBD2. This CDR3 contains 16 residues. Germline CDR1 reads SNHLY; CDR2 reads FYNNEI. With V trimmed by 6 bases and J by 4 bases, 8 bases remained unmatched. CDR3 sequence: CASSVYSGREYNEQFF. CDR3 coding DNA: TGTGCCAGCAGCGTCTATAGCGGGAGGGAATACAATGAGCAGTTCTTC.

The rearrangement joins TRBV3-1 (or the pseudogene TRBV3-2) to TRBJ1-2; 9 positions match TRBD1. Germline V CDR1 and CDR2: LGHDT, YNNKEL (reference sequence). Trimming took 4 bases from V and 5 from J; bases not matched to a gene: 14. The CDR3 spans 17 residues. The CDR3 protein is CASSPTVGQGRGYGYTF. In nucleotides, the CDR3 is TGTGCCAGCAGCCCTACAGTCGGACAGGGGAGGGGATATGGCTACACCTTC.

The CDR3 region has the DNA TGCGCCAGCAGCCAAGCGCGGGGGGCGCGCTATGGCTACACCTTC. It specifies CASSQARGARYGYTF. The chain recombines TRBV4-3 with TRBJ1-2, with D tentatively TRBD1 (6 bases). The germline V gene has CDR1 LGHNA and CDR2 YSLEER. V lost 1 base, J lost 4 bases, and 13 bases lay in between. The CDR3 extends over 15 amino acids.

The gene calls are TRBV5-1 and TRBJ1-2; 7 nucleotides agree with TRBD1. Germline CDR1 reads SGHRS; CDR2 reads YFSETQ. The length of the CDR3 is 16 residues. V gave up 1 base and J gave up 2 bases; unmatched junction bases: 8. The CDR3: CASSLPAGQWNYGYTF. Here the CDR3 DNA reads TGCGCCAGCAGCTTGCCGGCGGGACAGTGGAACTATGGCTACACCTTC.

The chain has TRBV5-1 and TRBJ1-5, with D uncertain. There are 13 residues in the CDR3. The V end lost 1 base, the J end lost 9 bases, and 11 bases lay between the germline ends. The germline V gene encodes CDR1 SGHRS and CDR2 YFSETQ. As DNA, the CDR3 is TGCGCCAGCAGCTTGCGGGGTGACGCGCCCCAGCATTTT. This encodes CASSLRGDAPQHF. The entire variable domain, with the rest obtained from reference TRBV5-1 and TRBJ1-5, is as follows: KAGVTQTPRYLIKTRGQQVTLSCSPISGHRSVSWYQQTPGQGLQFLFEYFSETQRNKGNFPGRFSGRQFSNSRSEMNVSTLELGDSALYLCASSLRGDAPQHFGDGTRLSIL.

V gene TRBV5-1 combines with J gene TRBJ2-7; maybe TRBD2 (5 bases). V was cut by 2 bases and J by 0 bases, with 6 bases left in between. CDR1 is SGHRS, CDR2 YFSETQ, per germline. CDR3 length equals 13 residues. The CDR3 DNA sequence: TGCGCCAGCAGCTTTGGGAGCTCCTACGAGCAGTACTTC. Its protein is CASSFGSSYEQYF.

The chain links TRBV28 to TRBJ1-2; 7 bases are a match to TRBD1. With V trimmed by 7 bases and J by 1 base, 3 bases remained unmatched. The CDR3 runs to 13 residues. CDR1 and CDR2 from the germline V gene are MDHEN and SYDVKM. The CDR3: CASIRDSNYGYTF. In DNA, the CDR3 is TGTGCCAGCATCCGGGACAGTAACTATGGCTACACCTTC.

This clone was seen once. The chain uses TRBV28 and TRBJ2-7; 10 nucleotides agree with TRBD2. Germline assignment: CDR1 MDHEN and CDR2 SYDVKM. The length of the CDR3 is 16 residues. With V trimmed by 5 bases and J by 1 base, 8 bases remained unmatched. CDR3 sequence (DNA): TGTGCCAGCAGTGCAATTCTAGCGGGAGATTCCTACGAGCAGTACTTC. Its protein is CASSAILAGDSYEQYF.